These 31 T cell receptor beta chains came from one sample sequenced in a study of blood T cell repertoires in COVID-19. The protocol was immunoSEQ multiplex PCR, while the TCRdb copy is restricted to in-frame clones and leaves out a portion. The table shows 45,000 to 65,000 clones, with roughly 90% occurring only once. The sample was peripheral blood. The receptors here all came from an elderly man with active or convalescent COVID-19.

As to this clone: Germline and junction disagree at one end, which may indicate a read error. CDR3 protein: CASSLAGTIEKLFF. The CDR3, as DNA: TGTGCCAGCAGCTTAGCCGGGACTATTGAAAAACTGTTTTTT. The gene calls are TRBV7-9 and TRBJ1-4; D possibly corresponds to TRBD1 (5 bases). Germline V gives CDR1 SEHNR, CDR2 FQNEAQ (reference sequence). The CDR3 is made up of 14 amino acids.

This clone came up a few times. V and J are TRBV5-4 and TRBJ1-3; D is unresolved. The CDR3 sequence is 15 residues long. The germline CDR1 and CDR2 sequences are SGHNT and YYREEE (reference sequence). V lost 0 bases and J 0 bases, leaving 7 bases between the germline ends. The CDR3 DNA reads as TGTGCCAGCAGCTTGGAGGGAGGCTCTGGAAACACCATATATTTT. Protein: CASSLEGGSGNTIYF.

The CDR3 nucleotides are TGTGCCACCCGACAGGGGGCGGATACCGGGGAGCTGTTTTTT. Its translation is CATRQGADTGELFF. This chain connects TRBV10-3 to TRBJ2-2, with 10 bases that match TRBD1. Germline trimming cut 10 bases from V and 5 bases from J; bases unmatched to any gene: 7. From germline, CDR1 is ENHRY and CDR2 SYGVKD. The CDR3 runs to 14 residues.

The chain is built from TRBV3-1 (or the pseudogene TRBV3-2) and TRBJ2-3; the D gene is possibly TRBD2 (5 bases). The CDR3 extends over 12 amino acids. V was clipped by 4 bases and J by 5 bases, with 7 bases between them. In germline, CDR1 is LGHDT, CDR2 YNNKEL (reference sequence). The CDR3 coding sequence is TGTGCCAGCAGCCCGGAGGTAGATACGCAGTATTTT. Its translation is CASSPEVDTQYF.

J is TRBJ2-1 and V is TRBV7-3; a weak D match, TRBD1 (5 bases). V was cut by 5 bases and J by 5 bases, with 16 bases left in between. CDR3 size: 15 residues. Germline CDR1 is SGHTA and CDR2 is FQGTGA. Here the CDR3 DNA reads TGTGCCAGCAGCCTGATGATAGGGGATCACAATGAGCAGTTCTTC. This codes for CASSLMIGDHNEQFF.

The chain has TRBV21-1 and TRBJ2-2; TRBD1, as called in the table, went unchecked against the DNA. TRBV21-1 is a pseudogene locus. The CDR3 is made up of 15 amino acids. The DNA of the CDR3 is TGTGCCAGCAGCAAAGATTCAGGGATTACCGGGGAGCTGTTTTTT. This gives the protein CASSKDSGITGELFF.

The genes are TRBV7-9 and TRBJ2-7; 14 positions match TRBD2. Germline V gives CDR1 SEHNR, CDR2 FQNEAQ (reference sequence). The J segment lost 0 bases and the V segment lost 3 bases, leaving 10 bases of the junction unmatched. The CDR3 loop spans 19 amino acids. CDR3: CASSFSGTSGGASSYEQYF. The DNA of the CDR3 is TGTGCCAGCAGCTTTTCCGGGACTAGCGGGGGAGCTTCCTCCTACGAGCAGTACTTC.

V and J are TRBV7-2 and TRBJ2-7; 10 positions agree with TRBD2. Looked up from germline, CDR1 is SGHTA and CDR2 is FQGNSA. Trimming removed 1 base from V and 3 bases from J; junction bases left unmatched: 3. The CDR3 is 15 residues long. The CDR3 region is CASSLGTSGLYEQYF. Here the CDR3 DNA reads TGTGCCAGCAGCTTAGGGACTAGCGGCCTCTACGAGCAGTACTTC.

The chain uses TRBV2 and TRBJ2-7; no firm D call. The ends were cut back, 3 bases at V and 4 bases at J, with 4 bases in the middle. The CDR3 length is 11 residues. The germline V gene encodes CDR1 SNHLY and CDR2 FYNNEI. The CDR3 region has the DNA TGTGCCAGCAGTGAGCAGTACGAGCAGTACTTC. Protein product: CASSEQYEQYF.

This chain links TRBV6-6 with TRBJ1-1; 7 nucleotides align to TRBD1. The length of the CDR3 is 11 residues. The V segment lost 6 bases and the J segment 8 bases; nucleotides outside the gene matches: 3. Per germline, CDR1 MNHNY and CDR2 SVGAGI (reference sequence). The CDR3 loop is CASRLDREAFF. CDR3 in DNA: TGTGCCAGCAGGTTGGACAGGGAAGCTTTCTTT.

The V call is TRBV4-1, the J call TRBJ1-2, with 8 nucleotides matching TRBD1. CDR3 length: 17 residues. Germline V lookup: CDR1 MGHRA, CDR2 YSYEKL. V lost 9 bases and J lost 5; bases outside the gene matches: 20. CDR3 sequence reads: CASSQGAGGINWYGYTF. CDR3 nucleotide sequence: TGCGCCAGTAGTCAGGGGGCAGGCGGCATTAATTGGTATGGCTACACCTTC.

The chain recombines TRBV30 with TRBJ2-7, with TRBD2 matching over 10 bases. The CDR3 runs to 14 residues. Unmatched junction bases numbered 5, after V lost 4 bases and J lost 2 bases. CDR1 and CDR2 (germline): GTSNPN, SVGIG (reference sequence). The CDR3 DNA reads as TGTGCCTGGAAAAAAGCGGGAGGGACCTACGAGCAGTACTTC. It encodes CAWKKAGGTYEQYF.

V gene TRBV19 combines with J gene TRBJ2-3, with 8 bases that match TRBD2. Looked up from germline, CDR1 is LNHDA and CDR2 is SQIVND (reference sequence). CDR3 length: 16 residues. After removal of 5 bases from V and 1 base from J, the junction contained 8 bases not matched to a gene. The CDR3 nucleotides read TGTGCCAGTAGTGCTTTACTAGCGGACGGCACAGATACGCAGTATTTT. Encoded protein: CASSALLADGTDTQYF.

The genes are TRBV7-9 and TRBJ2-5; possible D gene TRBD1, 6 bases. The germline V and J ends were trimmed by 2 bases and 2 bases, with 18 bases remaining between them. CDR1 is SEHNR and CDR2 is FQNEAQ in the germline V gene (reference sequence). CDR3 length: 17 amino acids. CDR3 residues: CASSLSGVAGVQETQYF. DNA for the CDR3: TGTGCCAGCAGCTTATCCGGCGTGGCAGGGGTACAAGAGACCCAGTACTTC.

This clone was observed a handful of times. This rearrangement joins TRBV7-2 to TRBJ2-5; 8 nucleotides match TRBD2. V lost 3 bases to trimming and J lost 5 bases; unmatched junction nucleotides: 8. Germline CDR1 reads SGHTA; CDR2 reads FQGNSA. The CDR3 spans 15 residues. This CDR3 is CASSFTSGAGETQYF. The CDR3 DNA reads TGTGCCAGCAGCTTCACTAGCGGAGCGGGGGAGACCCAGTACTTC.

The chain carries TRBV6-1 and TRBJ1-1; 7 nucleotides agree with TRBD1. Germline CDR1 MNHNS, CDR2 SASEGT. With 0 bases clipped from V and 3 bases from J, the junction kept 10 bases outside the gene matches. CDR3 length: 17 residues. The CDR3 here is CASSEAPLDTGDTEAFF. DNA of the CDR3: TGTGCCAGCAGTGAAGCCCCCTTAGACACAGGGGACACTGAAGCTTTCTTT.

This chain connects TRBV28 to TRBJ1-6; a possible D gene is TRBD1 (6 bases). The CDR3 has 13 residues. V dropped 2 bases and J dropped 9 bases, with 8 bases sitting between them. Germline-derived CDR1 and CDR2 are MDHEN and SYDVKM. The CDR3: CASSLLQGSPLHF. The CDR3 bases are TGTGCCAGCAGTTTACTACAGGGTTCACCCCTCCACTTT.

In its sample, this clone was seen once. V usage is TRBV4-2 and J usage is TRBJ2-7; possible D gene TRBD2, 5 bases. Germline CDR1 and CDR2: LGHNA and YNFKEQ. The CDR3 has 19 amino acids. The V and J ends lost 0 bases and 0 bases respectively, with 21 bases between them. The CDR3 DNA follows: TGTGCCAGCAGCCAAGATATCGGTTACGGAGCGGTCCTCTCCTACGAGCAGTACTTC. Its protein product is CASSQDIGYGAVLSYEQYF.

This clone was counted a single time. This rearrangement joins TRBV5-1 to TRBJ2-7; D possibly corresponds to TRBD1 (6 bases). V was cut by 0 bases and J by 5 bases, with 12 bases left in between. The germline V gene encodes CDR1 SGHRS and CDR2 YFSETQ. The CDR3 extends over 14 amino acids. The CDR3: CASSLAQGSDEQYF. In nucleotides, the CDR3 is TGCGCCAGCAGCTTGGCGCAGGGGTCGGACGAGCAGTACTTC.

J is TRBJ1-6 and V is TRBV9; D is unclear. Germline V gene sequence: CDR1 SGDLS, CDR2 YYNGEE. V dropped 0 bases and J dropped 9 bases, with 13 bases sitting between them. The CDR3 runs 15 residues. CDR3 DNA: TGTGCCAGCAGCGTAGATCCGGGAAGGAGTTCACCCCTCCACTTT. It is translated as CASSVDPGRSSPLHF.

The gene calls are TRBV15 and TRBJ1-1; 8 bases are shared with TRBD1. The CDR3 runs 14 residues. Per the germline V gene, CDR1 is LNHNV and CDR2 is YYDKDF (reference sequence). V was clipped by 5 bases and J by 5 bases; unmatched bases: 7. The CDR3 DNA sequence: TGTGCCACCAGCTTCCGGACAGGGAGAACTGAAGCTTTCTTT. It yields the protein CATSFRTGRTEAFF.

The table lists this clone with a count of one. The V gene is TRBV7-2, the J gene TRBJ1-2; maybe TRBD1 (6 bases). V gave up 0 bases and J gave up 6 bases, with 14 bases separating them. Germline assignment: CDR1 SGHTA and CDR2 FQGNSA. CDR3 length: 15 amino acids. Here the CDR3 reads CASSLAARGGDGYTF. CDR3 in DNA: TGTGCCAGCAGCTTAGCGGCGCGGGGGGGCGATGGCTACACCTTC.

This clone was observed once. J is TRBJ2-1 and V is TRBV24-1; 10 bases agree with TRBD1. The CDR3 has 17 residues. CDR1 and CDR2 from the germline V gene are KGHDR and SFDVKD. V lost 4 bases, J lost 4 bases, and 9 bases stayed unmatched. DNA of the CDR3: TGTGCCACCAGTGACCCCGGGACAGGGGAAAGGTACAATGAGCAGTTCTTC. It codes for CATSDPGTGERYNEQFF.

This chain joins TRBV30 and TRBJ2-1, with 7 bases identical to TRBD1. The CDR3 length is 15 residues. J was trimmed by 6 bases and V by 1 base; bases with no gene match: 9. Germline assignment: CDR1 GTSNPN and CDR2 SVGIG (reference sequence). This CDR3 is CAWSGAGGLFNEQFF. CDR3 nucleotide sequence: TGTGCCTGGAGTGGCGCAGGGGGTCTTTTCAATGAGCAGTTCTTC. Full variable domain (missing parts from reference TRBV30 and TRBJ2-1): SQTIHQWPATLVQPVGSPLSLECTVEGTSNPNLYWYRQAAGRGLQLLFYSVGIGQISSEVPQNLSASRPQDRQFILSSKKLLLSDSGFYLCAWSGAGGLFNEQFFGPGTRLTVL.

J is TRBJ1-1 and V is TRBV28, with 8 nucleotides matching TRBD1. Germline values: CDR1 MDHEN, CDR2 SYDVKM. V was pared by 6 bases and J by 3 bases, with 12 bases of the junction left unmatched. The CDR3 is 16 residues long. CDR3 amino acids: CASSSPRTGRDTEAFF. DNA for the CDR3: TGTGCCAGCAGCTCCCCTCGGACAGGGAGGGACACTGAAGCTTTCTTT. Complete variable domain (other parts from reference TRBV28 and TRBJ1-1): DVKVTQSSRYLVKRTGEKVFLECVQDMDHENMFWYRQDPGLGLRLIYFSYDVKMKEKGDIPEGYSVSREKKERFSLILESASTNQTSMYLCASSSPRTGRDTEAFFGQGTRLTVV.

The gene calls are TRBV5-3 and TRBJ1-1; maybe TRBD1 (5 bases). TRBV5-3 is marked as an open reading frame, function uncertain. The CDR3 contains 16 residues. V was clipped by 0 bases and J by 2 bases, with 14 bases between them. DNA of the CDR3: TGTGCCAGAAGCTTGGCAGGGCGGGGGGGAAACACTGAAGCTTTCTTT. This sequence encodes CARSLAGRGGNTEAFF.

CDR3 amino acids: CASSPGTLGVVYGYTF. The CDR3 nucleotides read TGTGCCAGTAGTCCCGGGACTCTGGGAGTCGTCTATGGCTACACCTTC. V is TRBV19 and J is TRBJ1-2; D is perhaps TRBD1 (5 bases). The V gene lost 5 bases and the J gene lost 4 bases, with 20 bases spanning the gap. CDR1 is LNHDA, CDR2 SQIVND, per germline (reference sequence). The CDR3 sequence is 16 residues long.

The genes are TRBV7-9 and TRBJ2-5; 9 bases fit TRBD2. This CDR3 is built from 15 residues. The V gene end was trimmed by 4 bases and the J gene end by 0 bases; junction bases not matched to a gene: 3. CDR1 and CDR2 (germline): SEHNR, FQNEAQ (reference sequence). The CDR3 here is CASSSGTSYQETQYF. Here the CDR3 DNA reads TGTGCCAGCAGCTCCGGGACTAGCTACCAAGAGACCCAGTACTTC.

The chain links TRBV11-2 to TRBJ2-4, with 7 positions matching TRBD2. J lost 4 bases, V lost 2 bases, and 8 bases had no gene match. Germline V CDR1 and CDR2: SGHAT, FQNNGV. The CDR3 sequence is 16 residues long. This chain's CDR3 is CASSLRSGIAKNIQYF. As DNA, the CDR3 is TGTGCCAGCAGCTTACGAAGCGGGATAGCTAAAAACATTCAGTACTTC.

The gene calls are TRBV12-3 or TRBV12-4 and TRBJ2-2; D unresolved. The CDR3 extends over 13 amino acids. The V end lost 6 bases, the J end lost 5 bases, and 10 bases lay between the germline ends. The CDR3 DNA reads as TGTGCCAGCAGACCCGACTTGACCGGGGAGCTGTTTTTT. Translating it yields CASRPDLTGELFF.

This rearrangement joins TRBV28 to TRBJ1-2; 12 positions agree with TRBD1. The trim removed 3 bases at V and 8 bases at J, leaving 4 bases unmatched. The germline V gene encodes CDR1 MDHEN and CDR2 SYDVKM. The CDR3 contains 14 residues. The CDR3 spells CASSLGQGAYGYTF. CDR3 nucleotides: TGTGCCAGCAGTTTGGGACAGGGGGCGTACGGCTACACCTTC.